The T cell receptor beta chain under discussion was sequenced for a study of cytomegalovirus exposure and HLA in healthy donors. As for the study in general: A subsequent analysis reported that the roughly 120 validation repertoires were produced on the same platform that had also been used for the 666 first-cohort repertoires. Points from the study as a whole: Associated with cytomegalovirus, according to the listing, were 150 to 200 TCR beta chains. Testing in vitro showed a few CMV-associated chains specific for CMV antigens.

On this clone: Its antigen remains unidentified.

The CDR3 runs to 16 residues. The junction had 11 bases not matched to a gene; V was cut back by 5 bases and J by 2 bases. Germline V gene lookup returns CDR1 SGHTA and CDR2 FQGNSA. The protocol was immunoSEQ multiplex PCR, while the TCRdb copy is restricted to in-frame clones and leaves out a portion. The profile shows 100,000 to 150,000 clones, 95% to 97% of them singletons. Source material: PBMCs. The chain couples TRBV7-2 to TRBJ2-7, with TRBD1 matching 8 bases. The sequence came from a man between 18 and 35 years old in good health and CMV-seronegative. CDR3 loop: CASSPLSGTGAYEQYF. CDR3 nucleotides: TGTGCCAGCAGCCCCCTCTCCGGGACAGGAGCCTACGAGCAGTACTTC. The entire variable domain, with the rest obtained from reference TRBV7-2 and TRBJ2-7, is as follows: GAGVSQSPSNKVTEKGKDVELRCDPISGHTALYWYRQSLGQGLEFLIYFQGNSAPDKSGLPSDRFSAERTGGSVSTLTIQRTQQEDSAVYLCASSPLSGTGAYEQYFGPGTRLTVT.